A selection of T cell receptor beta chains follows, all from one sample in a study of T cell responses to AZD1222 COVID-19 vaccine. Some clones are missing from TCRdb's copy, which holds only in-frame ones; the method was immunoSEQ multiplex PCR. The repertoire has some 110,000 clones, around nine tenths of them found once; the top ten carry approximately 7.1%. The material sequenced was peripheral blood, taken 28 days after the second AZD1222 dose. The receptor source for this set is an adult who received the AZD1222 COVID-19 vaccine. CDR3s include the opening cysteine and the closing phenylalanine or tryptophan. Fields, in order: D gene, V gene, clone size, J gene, CDR3 protein, CDR3 DNA. D genes are given only for firm matches. Clone size appears in some rows only: once, few, many, or a class for an expanded clone.

>NA|TRBV9|NA|TRBJ2-3
CASGTPDTQYF
TGTGCCTCCGGGACGCCAGATACGCAGTATTTT
>TRBD2|TRBV7-9|NA|TRBJ2-3
CASSLAKASGSSDTQYF
TGTGCCAGCAGCTTAGCGAAGGCTAGCGGGAGTTCAGATACGCAGTATTTT
>NA|TRBV7-9|NA|TRBJ1-1
CASSSVGSHSLNTEAFF
TGTGCCAGCAGCTCCGTTGGATCACACTCCCTGAACACTGAAGCTTTCTTT
>NA|TRBV7-9|NA|TRBJ2-7
CASSTTERVAGQYF
TGTGCCAGCAGTACGACAGAACGTGTAGCCGGGCAGTACTTC
>NA|TRBV5-1|NA|TRBJ2-7
CASSRGLPYEQYF
TGCGCCAGCAGTCGGGGGTTGCCCTACGAGCAGTACTTC
>TRBD1|TRBV28|NA|TRBJ1-3
CASSLWGQGRNTIYF
TGTGCCAGCAGTTTATGGGGACAGGGGCGAAACACCATATATTTT
>NA|TRBV19|NA|TRBJ1-3
CASKDFSGNTIYF
TGTGCCAGTAAGGACTTCTCTGGAAACACCATATATTTT
>TRBD1|TRBV7-9|NA|TRBJ1-3
CASSSRGTGGNTIYF
TGTGCCAGCAGCTCCCGAGGGACAGGCGGAAACACCATATATTTT
>NA|TRBV5-1|NA|TRBJ2-7
CASSLPPGTVSYEQYF
TGCGCCAGCAGCTTGCCCCCCGGGACGGTCTCCTACGAGCAGTACTTC
>NA|TRBV28|NA|TRBJ2-3
CASSLLASADYTDTQYF
TGTGCCAGCAGTTTATTGGCGTCCGCGGATTACACAGATACGCAGTATTTT
>NA|TRBV24-1|NA|TRBJ1-5
CATSDLHSNQPQHF
TGTGCCACCAGTGATTTGCATAGCAATCAGCCCCAGCATTTT
>NA|TRBV5-1|NA|TRBJ2-1
CASSPRGSLSYNEQFF
TGCGCCAGCAGCCCCCGAGGGAGCCTCTCCTACAATGAGCAGTTCTTC
>NA|TRBV19|NA|TRBJ1-2
CASSIVHNTIYGYTF
TGTGCCAGTAGTATTGTACACAATACGATTTATGGCTACACCTTC
>NA|TRBV4-1|NA|TRBJ2-5
CASSRPITTGETQYF
TGCGCCAGCAGCCGCCCTATCACGACGGGAGAGACCCAGTACTTC
>TRBD2|TRBV5-4|NA|TRBJ2-7
CASSLGAGNYEQYF
TGTGCCAGCAGCTTGGGAGCGGGAAACTACGAGCAGTACTTC
>TRBD1|TRBV6-6|NA|TRBJ1-5
CASSRQGARNQPQHF
TGTGCCAGCAGTCGCCAGGGGGCTCGCAATCAGCCCCAGCATTTT
>NA|TRBV2|few|TRBJ1-1
CASSPEATEAFF
TGTGCCAGCAGCCCCGAGGCAACCGAAGCTTTCTTT
>TRBD2|TRBV7-2|NA|TRBJ2-3
CASSLLRLAGSLDTQYF
TGTGCCAGCAGCCTATTAAGACTAGCGGGGTCGCTAGATACGCAGTATTTT
>NA|TRBV7-6|NA|TRBJ1-6
CASRLPRRDNSPLHF
TGTGCCAGCAGACTACCTAGGAGAGATAATTCACCCCTCCACTTT
>NA|TRBV5-1|NA|TRBJ2-7
CASRRIPVVGEQYF
TGCGCCAGCAGACGTATTCCGGTCGTAGGCGAGCAGTACTTC
>TRBD1|TRBV19|NA|TRBJ2-7
CASSPRGTGGGYEQYF
TGTGCCAGTAGTCCCAGGGGGACAGGGGGCGGCTACGAGCAGTACTTC
>NA|TRBV12-2|NA|TRBJ1-4
CASRSYNDQGVCEKLFF
TGTGCAAGTCGCTCGTACAACGACCAGGGGGTATGTGAAAAACTGTTTTTT
>TRBD1|TRBV6-1|NA|TRBJ1-2
CASSDRDRGNYGYTF
TGTGCCAGCAGTGATCGGGACAGGGGTAACTATGGCTACACCTTC
>TRBD1|TRBV11-3|NA|TRBJ2-5
CASSSRDRGGETQYF
TGTGCCAGCAGCTCCCGGGACAGGGGCGGCGAGACCCAGTACTTC